The 10 T cell receptor beta chains below come from one sample, sequenced in a study of blood T cell repertoires in COVID-19 (dated by TCRdb to about 2020). Library construction relied on the immunoSEQ multiplex PCR assay. As stored in TCRdb, this immuneACCESS dataset retains in-frame rearrangements with V and J assigned. A fraction of the clones does not appear; measured against another copy, unresolved V genes explain less than half of the discrepancy, and the remainder lacks a known reason. The sample table contains about 260,000 clones; only one count was recorded for roughly 86% of them. The ten largest clonotypes hold around 2% of the sample. The sequenced sample consisted of PBMCs or T cells enriched from blood (not recorded which). All receptors come from a woman between 50 and 59 years old who had recovered from COVID-19.

This CDR3 reads CASSDPGQPQHF. CDR3 bases: TGCGCCAGCAGTGACCCGGGACAGCCCCAGCATTTT. The V gene is TRBV10-1, the J gene TRBJ1-5; no definite D call. V dropped 3 bases and J dropped 7 bases, with 7 bases sitting between them. The CDR3 length is 12 residues. From germline, CDR1 is WNHNN and CDR2 SYGVQD (reference sequence).

The count of this clone is one. V and J are TRBV6-5 and TRBJ1-1, with 7 bases matching TRBD1. In germline, CDR1 is MNHEY, CDR2 SVGAGI. J gave up 1 base and V 6 bases, and 8 bases lay outside the gene matches. The CDR3 is made up of 15 amino acids. The CDR3 coding sequence is TGTGCCAGCAGAACCGACAGGGTAGCGAACACTGAAGCTTTCTTT. The encoded protein is CASRTDRVANTEAFF.

The chain recombines TRBV30 with TRBJ1-2; D not certain. This CDR3 has 12 amino acids. In germline, CDR1 is GTSNPN, CDR2 SVGIG (reference sequence). V lost 0 bases and J 6 bases, leaving 8 bases between the germline ends. The CDR3 sequence is CAWSVQWDGYTF. DNA for the CDR3: TGTGCCTGGAGTGTACAGTGGGATGGCTACACCTTC.

This chain uses TRBV18 with TRBJ2-7, with 8 bases aligning to TRBD2. The CDR3 is 15 amino acids. V shed 4 bases and J 4 bases; nucleotides not matched to a gene: 9. In germline, CDR1 is KGHSH, CDR2 LQKENI. DNA for the CDR3: TGTGCCAGCTCACGTAGCGGGAATAGGAGGTACGAGCAGTACTTC. Amino acid sequence: CASSRSGNRRYEQYF.

J is TRBJ1-2 and V is TRBV28; the D gene is possibly TRBD1 (5 bases). Trimming left V 6 bases short and J 3 bases short, with 17 bases between. CDR3 length: 15 amino acids. Germline values: CDR1 MDHEN, CDR2 SYDVKM. CDR3 DNA: TGTGCCAGCAGCGAGCCGGGGGGGGTTGACTATGGCTACACCTTC. Translation: CASSEPGGVDYGYTF.

This clone showed up just once. The genes are TRBV5-4 and TRBJ2-7; 10 bases line up with TRBD1. The germline CDR1 and CDR2 sequences are SGHNT and YYREEE (reference sequence). After removal of 2 bases from V and 3 bases from J, the junction contained 5 bases not matched to a gene. This CDR3 is 15 amino acids long. The CDR3 DNA is TGTGCCAGCAGCTTAACAGGGACAGGGGACTACGAGCAGTACTTC. It yields the protein CASSLTGTGDYEQYF.

This chain joins TRBV7-2 and TRBJ2-3, with 7 positions matching TRBD1. This CDR3 has 15 amino acids. V lost 1 base, J lost 4 bases, and 5 bases stayed unmatched. Germline CDR1 is SGHTA and CDR2 is FQGNSA. In DNA form, the CDR3 reads TGTGCCAGCAGCTTAGGGACAGGCAGTTCAGATACGCAGTATTTT. Its translation is CASSLGTGSSDTQYF.

The rearrangement uses TRBV3-1 (or the pseudogene TRBV3-2) and TRBJ1-1, with unresolved D. The V gene's germline CDR1 is LGHDT and CDR2 YNNKEL (reference sequence). This CDR3 region has 13 residues. V was cut by 4 bases and J by 4 bases, with 10 bases left in between. CDR3 nucleotides: TGTGCCAGCAGCCCCCCTTTTGTCACTGAAGCTTTCTTT. Encoded protein: CASSPPFVTEAFF.

This clone was recorded at least ten times. The chain links TRBV4-2 to TRBJ2-2; D unresolved. The germline V gene encodes CDR1 LGHNA and CDR2 YNFKEQ. The CDR3 totals 14 residues. V lost 4 bases to trimming and J lost 3 bases, with 9 bases between them. CDR3 DNA sequence: TGTGCCAGCAGCCTTAGTCGCGACACCGGGGAGCTGTTTTTT. It codes for CASSLSRDTGELFF.

The chain is built from TRBV11-3 and TRBJ2-7, with TRBD1 matching over 7 bases. V lost 5 bases to trimming and J lost 0 bases; unmatched junction nucleotides: 10. Germline CDR1 SGHNT, CDR2 YENEEA. There are 16 residues in the CDR3. The DNA for the CDR3 is TGTGCCAGCAGCCAGCCCCCGGACAGGAGCTCCTACGAGCAGTACTTC. It codes for CASSQPPDRSSYEQYF.